The next 22 T cell receptor beta chains were all read from a single sample in a study of OX40 agonist ivuxolimab in advanced cancers. The assay was immunoSEQ multiplex PCR, and TCRdb's table has in-frame clones only and misses some. The table includes fewer than 35,000 clones, approximately 89% detected once. The specimen comprised CD4+ or CD8+ T cells sorted from blood, sampled in a trial of the OX40 agonist ivuxolimab. These receptors were collected from an adult with an advanced solid tumor such as melanoma, head and neck, liver or kidney cancer.

The chain combines TRBV5-1 with TRBJ2-5; 9 nucleotides align to TRBD2. Trimming cost V 4 bases and J 5 bases; bases outside gene matches: 12. In germline, CDR1 is SGHRS, CDR2 YFSETQ. This CDR3 is built from 16 residues. The CDR3: CASSGIRGGGLETQYF. DNA of the CDR3: TGCGCCAGCAGCGGAATACGCGGGGGGGGACTGGAGACCCAGTACTTC.

The chain uses TRBV10-1 and TRBJ1-1; D is uncertain. The germline V gene has CDR1 WNHNN and CDR2 SYGVQD (reference sequence). The CDR3 contains 15 residues. Trimming pared 4 bases from V and 1 base from J, leaving 13 bases between. The CDR3 nucleotides are TGCGCCAGCAGTGTGGCGCGGGCTCCGAACACTGAAGCTTTCTTT. Amino acid sequence: CASSVARAPNTEAFF.

This chain connects TRBV5-1 to TRBJ1-3, with D tentatively TRBD1 (5 bases). The germline V and J ends were trimmed by 5 bases and 0 bases, with 9 bases remaining between them. Germline CDR1 reads SGHRS; CDR2 reads YFSETQ. This CDR3 comprises 14 residues. The CDR3: CASSPDSSGNTIYF. The CDR3 nucleotides are TGCGCCAGCAGTCCTGACAGCTCTGGAAACACCATATATTTT.

The chain recombines TRBV7-6 with TRBJ2-1, with D tentatively TRBD1 (6 bases). Germline loops: CDR1 SGHVS, CDR2 FNYEAQ. The CDR3 loop spans 12 amino acids. The V gene lost 5 bases and the J gene lost 10 bases, with 12 bases spanning the gap. For the CDR3, the DNA is TGTGCCAGCAGCACCCAGGGGATCGAGCAGTTCTTC. Amino acids: CASSTQGIEQFF.

This clone was picked up one time. The genes are TRBV14 and TRBJ2-2; 8 nucleotides align to TRBD1. The junction had 14 bases not matched to a gene; V was cut back by 0 bases and J by 5 bases. This CDR3 region has 19 residues. Germline CDR1 and CDR2: SGHDN and FVKESK. CDR3 protein: CASSQDPSAPGGRTGELFF. DNA for the CDR3: TGTGCCAGCAGCCAAGATCCATCGGCCCCAGGGGGCCGGACCGGGGAGCTGTTTTTT.

This chain uses TRBV19 with TRBJ1-1, with D tentatively TRBD1 (6 bases). The V end was cut by 7 bases, the J end by 11 bases, with 14 bases between. Germline loops: CDR1 LNHDA, CDR2 SQIVND (reference sequence). CDR3 length: 11 residues. CDR3 bases: TGTGCCAGTACCACAGGGTCTGGCGCTTTCTTT. Translation gives CASTTGSGAFF.

The chain recombines TRBV6-6 with TRBJ2-5; 10 nucleotides match TRBD2. V gave up 7 bases and J gave up 5 bases; unmatched junction bases: 7. The germline gives CDR1 MNHNY, CDR2 SVGAGI (reference sequence). The CDR3 contains 14 residues. CDR3: CASTLKRGGETQYF. In DNA, the CDR3 is TGTGCCAGCACCCTAAAGCGGGGGGGCGAGACCCAGTACTTC.

The V and J genes are TRBV9 and TRBJ2-5; the match to TRBD1 covers 7 bases. The J segment lost 2 bases and the V segment lost 6 bases, leaving 4 bases of the junction unmatched. CDR1 is SGDLS, CDR2 YYNGEE, per germline. The CDR3 consists of 13 residues. The CDR3 DNA sequence: TGTGCCAGCACCGGGACAGCTCAAGAGACCCAGTACTTC. As protein: CASTGTAQETQYF.

The chain employs TRBV19 and TRBJ2-7; D is undetermined. This CDR3 spans 15 amino acids. The germline gives CDR1 LNHDA, CDR2 SQIVND (reference sequence). The V end lost 9 bases, the J end lost 0 bases, and 18 bases lay between the germline ends. The CDR3 DNA sequence: TGTGCCAGATATCCTGAGGACGGATGCTCCTACGAGCAGTACTTC. It is translated as CARYPEDGCSYEQYF. The whole variable domain, remainder taken from reference TRBV19 and TRBJ2-7, is DGGITQSPKYLFRKEGQNVTLSCEQNLNHDAMYWYRQDPGQGLRLIYYSQIVNDFQKGDIAEGYSVSREKKESFPLTVTSAQKNPTAFYLCARYPEDGCSYEQYFGPGTRLTVT.

The gene calls are TRBV5-6 and TRBJ2-7; D is uncertain. CDR3 length equals 15 residues. Trimming shortened V by 0 bases and J by 10 bases, and 20 bases separated the two germline ends. The germline gives CDR1 SGHDT, CDR2 YYEEEE. CDR3 amino acids: CASSLASDVGVRQYF. The DNA for the CDR3 is TGTGCCAGCAGCTTGGCCTCTGACGTGGGTGTGCGCCAGTACTTC.

The genes are TRBV5-1 and TRBJ1-2, with D hard to call. Germline assignment: CDR1 SGHRS and CDR2 YFSETQ. V was shortened by 0 bases and J by 6 bases, with 9 bases between the two germline ends. The CDR3 runs to 13 residues. This CDR3 is CASSLGVGDGYTF. The CDR3 DNA is TGCGCCAGCAGCTTGGGTGTCGGGGATGGCTACACCTTC. Supplemented by reference TRBV5-1 and TRBJ1-2, the full variable domain reads KAGVTQTPRYLIKTRGQQVTLSCSPISGHRSVSWYQQTPGQGLQFLFEYFSETQRNKGNFPGRFSGRQFSNSRSEMNVSTLELGDSALYLCASSLGVGDGYTFGSGTRLTVV.

The chain carries TRBV9 and TRBJ2-7; 10 nucleotides align to TRBD1. The V gene's germline CDR1 is SGDLS and CDR2 YYNGEE. The CDR3 is made up of 14 amino acids. The trim removed 0 bases at V and 6 bases at J, leaving 3 bases unmatched. The CDR3 nucleotides are TGTGCCAGCAGCGTAGGGGACAGGGGTTCCGAGCAGTACTTC. Translated, it gives CASSVGDRGSEQYF.

The gene calls are TRBV2 and TRBJ2-3; TRBD2 aligns across 8 bases. The CDR3 extends over 15 amino acids. J lost 4 bases, V lost 3 bases, and 6 bases had no gene match. Germline V gene data show CDR1 as SNHLY and CDR2 as FYNNEI. This CDR3 reads CASSELASGSDTQYF. The CDR3 DNA sequence: TGTGCCAGCAGTGAGTTAGCTAGCGGGTCAGATACGCAGTATTTT.

The rearrangement uses TRBV19 and TRBJ2-5; D unclear. The ends were cut back, 1 base at V and 5 bases at J, with 14 bases in the middle. Germline V CDR1 and CDR2: LNHDA, SQIVND (reference sequence). The CDR3 spans 15 residues. The CDR3: CASSIGGPRGETQYF. The CDR3 DNA sequence: TGTGCCAGTAGTATAGGCGGACCCCGTGGTGAGACCCAGTACTTC.

The V call is TRBV5-6, the J call TRBJ2-3; 8 positions agree with TRBD1. Trimming cost V 6 bases and J 4 bases; bases outside gene matches: 4. CDR3 length: 13 residues. From germline, CDR1 is SGHDT and CDR2 YYEEEE. CDR3 loop: CASNTQGADTQYF. CDR3 nucleotides: TGTGCCAGCAACACACAGGGGGCAGATACGCAGTATTTT.

This chain connects TRBV19 to TRBJ1-2; 7 bases fit TRBD1. This CDR3 contains 13 residues. The junction had 5 bases not matched to a gene; V was cut back by 6 bases and J by 4 bases. Germline V gene lookup returns CDR1 LNHDA and CDR2 SQIVND (reference sequence). This chain's CDR3 is CASRSDRAYGYTF. The CDR3, as DNA: TGTGCCAGTAGATCTGACAGGGCCTATGGCTACACCTTC.

V and J are TRBV28 and TRBJ1-5, with 9 bases fitting TRBD1. CDR3 length: 14 amino acids. CDR1 and CDR2 from the germline V gene are MDHEN and SYDVKM. V lost 10 bases to trimming and J lost 6 bases; unmatched junction nucleotides: 10. DNA of the CDR3: TGTGCCAACGCCGGGACAGGGAGAAGTCAGCCCCAGCATTTT. It is translated as CANAGTGRSQPQHF.

The chain is built from TRBV5-1 and TRBJ2-3; D possibly matches TRBD1 or TRBD2 (5 bases each). The CDR3 contains 14 residues. V lost 5 bases to trimming and J lost 1 base, with 11 bases between them. Germline V lookup: CDR1 SGHRS, CDR2 YFSETQ. The CDR3 DNA is TGCGCCAGCAGGGGGGTGGGTCGCACAGATACGCAGTATTTT. Its translation: CASRGVGRTDTQYF.

V and J are TRBV30 and TRBJ1-5; the D is unclear. From germline, CDR1 is GTSNPN and CDR2 SVGIG (reference sequence). The V and J ends lost 0 bases and 1 base respectively, with 19 bases between them. This CDR3 contains 18 residues. CDR3 sequence reads: CAWSVSLQRGPSNQPQHF. CDR3 in DNA: TGTGCCTGGAGTGTATCCCTTCAACGAGGCCCGAGCAATCAGCCCCAGCATTTT.

This rearrangement joins TRBV5-5 to TRBJ1-6, with D perhaps TRBD1 (5 bases). There are 16 residues in the CDR3. Germline V gives CDR1 SGHKS, CDR2 YYEKEE (reference sequence). The V and J ends lost 2 bases and 0 bases respectively, with 9 bases between them. In nucleotides, the CDR3 is TGTGCCAGCAGCTTTGACAGCTTCTCCTATAATTCACCCCTCCACTTT. Amino acids: CASSFDSFSYNSPLHF.

This clone was picked up one time. The genes are TRBV7-3 and TRBJ2-1; 9 nucleotides match TRBD2. This CDR3 has 15 amino acids. Per the germline V gene, CDR1 is SGHTA and CDR2 is FQGTGA. V dropped 5 bases and J dropped 8; count of bases not matched to a gene: 10. CDR3 bases: TGTGCCAGCAGCCTCATAGCGGGAGTAATCGATGAGCAGTTCTTC. Amino acids: CASSLIAGVIDEQFF.

This clone was detected a few times. The chain joins TRBV9 to TRBJ2-5, with D unresolved. V dropped 4 bases and J dropped 5 bases, with 15 bases sitting between them. The CDR3 consists of 14 residues. Germline-derived CDR1 and CDR2 are SGDLS and YYNGEE. The CDR3 nucleotides read TGTGCCAGCAGCCCCCGTTTGGGCTCGGAGACCCAGTACTTC. Protein: CASSPRLGSETQYF.